The rows below give T cell receptor beta chains drawn from one sample of a study of neurological immune-mediated disorders. TCRdb fed the 5' RACE reads into MiXCR, producing one record per CDR3 protein. The sample consists of 50,000 or so distinct CDR3 sequences, about 3% of them appearing once. The specimen was PBMCs. The source of these receptors is a man aged 40-49 years with multiple sclerosis. CDR3s leave out the opening cysteine and the closing phenylalanine or tryptophan. Fields, in order: V gene, J gene, CDR3 protein.

V: TRBV20-1
J: TRBJ2-1
CDR3: SAPGPYDNEQF

V: TRBV2
J: TRBJ2-1
CDR3: ARGTGGDEQF

V: TRBV11-1
J: TRBJ2-5
CDR3: ASSPGTGGVETQY

V: TRBV5-5
J: TRBJ2-7
CDR3: ASSVPDRPSYEQY

V: TRBV5-6
J: TRBJ1-5
CDR3: ASSRDSNQPQH

V: TRBV20-1
J: TRBJ2-7
CDR3: SASDRYEQY

V: TRBV6-5
J: TRBJ2-3
CDR3: ASSRGDTQY

V: TRBV3-1
J: TRBJ2-1
CDR3: ASSQSRTGTSYNEQF

V: TRBV12-3/TRBV12-4
J: TRBJ2-7
CDR3: ASSFVAGAYEQY

V: TRBV12-3/TRBV12-4
J: TRBJ2-3
CDR3: ASSPGGGTEDTDTQY

V: TRBV7-9
J: TRBJ1-2
CDR3: ASTPRGPGGVGYT

V: TRBV20-1
J: TRBJ2-7
CDR3: SARVQPYYEQY

V: TRBV29-1
J: TRBJ2-1
CDR3: SVGETGVVKQF

V: TRBV15
J: TRBJ2-1
CDR3: ATTTGAYNEQF

V: TRBV24-1
J: TRBJ2-5
CDR3: ATSEGRTVLKETQY

V: TRBV6-1
J: TRBJ2-7
CDR3: ASSHTDGTYEQY

V: TRBV18
J: TRBJ2-2
CDR3: ASSPSAGEDTGELF

V: TRBV5-1
J: TRBJ2-7
CDR3: ASSLEFGSSYEQY

V: TRBV6-5
J: TRBJ2-1
CDR3: ASSYSTGPGEQF

V: TRBV4-1
J: TRBJ1-6
CDR3: ASSQHGGISSYNSPLH

V: TRBV28
J: TRBJ2-5
CDR3: ASSWDRGALETQY

V: TRBV6-5
J: TRBJ2-7
CDR3: ASSGGGFYEQY

V: TRBV6-2/TRBV6-3
J: TRBJ1-5
CDR3: ASSYGTVGQPQH

V: TRBV29-1
J: TRBJ2-3
CDR3: SVSPDSNTQY

V: TRBV4-1
J: TRBJ1-5
CDR3: ASSQLTGARQPQN

V: TRBV11-1
J: TRBJ2-3
CDR3: ASSFSRTDTQY

V: TRBV4-2
J: TRBJ2-2
CDR3: ASQTLTNTGELF

V: TRBV10-2
J: TRBJ2-3
CDR3: ASTAGVISDTQY

V: TRBV5-6
J: TRBJ2-1
CDR3: ASSLARTSGVNNEQF

V: TRBV20-1
J: TRBJ2-3
CDR3: SATTAHPTDTQY

V: TRBV5-1
J: TRBJ1-4
CDR3: ASSLKGDRGPTNEKLF

V: TRBV6-5
J: TRBJ1-2
CDR3: ASSYSTVGYGYT

V: TRBV5-6
J: TRBJ2-1
CDR3: ASSAATSGKTNEQF

V: TRBV7-2
J: TRBJ2-2
CDR3: ASSPGLYTGELF

V: TRBV4-1
J: TRBJ1-2
CDR3: ASSQDWPEEANYGYT

V: TRBV5-1
J: NA
CDR3: ASSSQSSGGGNEQY

V: TRBV7-9
J: TRBJ1-5
CDR3: AAGEDQPQN

V: TRBV29-1
J: TRBJ1-2
CDR3: SVDINYGYT

V: TRBV18
J: TRBJ1-1
CDR3: ASLRQGDTEAF